These 7 T cell receptor beta chains were sequenced from one sample in a study of T cell repertoires in cytomegalovirus infection. Via MiXCR, TCRdb re-called the reads, giving one row per CDR3 protein. The sample has approximately 500,000 distinct CDR3 sequences, around 11% seen once; the top ten hold about 9.4%. The sequenced sample consisted of PBMCs. The receptors were gathered from a human donor in good health (CMV status not recorded). Some clones in this sample may be carry-over from other donors' samples.

This clonotype was detected only a few times. The CDR3 bases are TGTGCCAGCAGCCCGTTGGACAGGGATACCTATGGCTACACCTTC. Its protein product is CASSPLDRDTYGYTF. This chain connects TRBV11-3 to TRBJ1-2; 8 bases line up with TRBD1. CDR1 and CDR2 (germline): SGHNT, YENEEA. The CDR3 is 15 amino acids. The trim removed 5 bases at V and 4 bases at J, leaving 9 bases unmatched. The full variable domain, completed using reference TRBV11-3 and TRBJ1-2, is EAGVVQSPRYKIIEKKQPVAFWCNPISGHNTLYWYLQNLGQGPELLIRYENEEAVDDSQLPKDRFSAERLKGVDSTLKIQPAELGDSAVYLCASSPLDRDTYGYTFGSGTRLTVV.

Regarding this clonotype: In this CDR3 the conserved last residue, phenylalanine or tryptophan, is missing, so a read error is likely. The chain has TRBV19 and TRBJ2-2; possibly TRBD2 for D (5 bases). The V gene's germline CDR1 is LNHDA and CDR2 SQIVND (reference sequence). The CDR3 runs 15 residues. Trimming left V 5 bases short and J 5 bases short, with 15 bases between. The CDR3 here is CASSSFGRGTGELFY. The CDR3 DNA is TGTGCCAGTAGTTCTTTCGGCCGAGGGACCGGGGAGCTGTTTTAT.

This clonotype was picked up many times. The chain joins TRBV28 to TRBJ1-2, with 10 bases aligning to TRBD1. V lost 6 bases and J lost 4; bases outside the gene matches: 14. Germline V gives CDR1 MDHEN, CDR2 SYDVKM. This CDR3 is 17 amino acids long. CDR3 in amino acids: CASRVSFVTGGSYGYTF. The CDR3 DNA is TGTGCCAGCAGGGTGAGCTTTGTGACAGGGGGCAGCTATGGCTACACCTTC.

This clonotype was picked up many times. The rearrangement joins TRBV19 to TRBJ2-3; D gene uncertain. Per germline, CDR1 LNHDA and CDR2 SQIVND (reference sequence). This CDR3 contains 12 residues. Trimming shortened V by 4 bases and J by 4 bases, and 6 bases separated the two germline ends. Here the CDR3 DNA reads TGTGCCAGTAGTACCCCCCCAGATACGCAGTATTTT. It yields the protein CASSTPPDTQYF.

The chain recombines TRBV10-3 with TRBJ1-3; 8 bases are shared with TRBD1. Germline loops: CDR1 ENHRY, CDR2 SYGVKD. With 4 bases clipped from V and 4 bases from J, the junction kept 6 bases outside the gene matches. This CDR3 has 15 amino acids. The CDR3 loop reads CAISGTGGSGNTIYF. In DNA, the CDR3 is TGTGCCATCAGTGGTACAGGGGGATCGGGAAACACCATATATTTT.

This clonotype was detected only a few times. The rearrangement joins TRBV14 to TRBJ2-5, with D unclear. Germline V CDR1 and CDR2: SGHDN, FVKESK. The CDR3 is 13 amino acids. V was pared by 0 bases and J by 3 bases, with 5 bases between. The CDR3 nucleotides read TGTGCCAGCAGCCAAGAAAGGAAAGAGACCCAGTACTTC. This sequence encodes CASSQERKETQYF.

Many counts were recorded for this clonotype. The chain combines TRBV12-3 or TRBV12-4 with TRBJ2-5, with 13 bases matching TRBD2. Trimming at V came to 3 bases and at J to 4 bases, leaving 11 bases not matched to a gene. The CDR3 totals 18 residues. DNA for the CDR3: TGTGCCAGCAGTTTCCCCGGGACTAGCGGGACCTTGGGAGAGACCCAGTACTTC. The encoded protein is CASSFPGTSGTLGETQYF.